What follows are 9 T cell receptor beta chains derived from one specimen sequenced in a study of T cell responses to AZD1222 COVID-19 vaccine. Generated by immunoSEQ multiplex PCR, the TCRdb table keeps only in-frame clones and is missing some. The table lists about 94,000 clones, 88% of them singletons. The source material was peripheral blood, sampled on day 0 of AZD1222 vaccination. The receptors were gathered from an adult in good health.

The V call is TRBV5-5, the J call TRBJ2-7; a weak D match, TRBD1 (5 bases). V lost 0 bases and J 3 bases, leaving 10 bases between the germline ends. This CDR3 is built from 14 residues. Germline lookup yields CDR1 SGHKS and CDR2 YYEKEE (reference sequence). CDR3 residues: CASSLGPGNYEQYF. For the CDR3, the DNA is TGTGCCAGCAGCTTGGGCCCAGGGAACTACGAGCAGTACTTC.

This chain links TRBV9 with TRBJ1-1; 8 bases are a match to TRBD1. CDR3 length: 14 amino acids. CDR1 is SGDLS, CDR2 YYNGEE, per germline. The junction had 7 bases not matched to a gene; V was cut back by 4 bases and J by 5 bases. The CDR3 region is CASSSLTGGTEAFF. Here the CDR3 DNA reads TGTGCCAGCAGCTCACTAACAGGGGGGACTGAAGCTTTCTTT. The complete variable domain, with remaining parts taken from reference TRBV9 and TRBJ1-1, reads DSGVTQTPKHLITATGQRVTLRCSPRSGDLSVYWYQQSLDQGLQFLIQYYNGEERAKGNILERFSAQQFPDLHSELNLSSLELGDSALYFCASSSLTGGTEAFFGQGTRLTVV.

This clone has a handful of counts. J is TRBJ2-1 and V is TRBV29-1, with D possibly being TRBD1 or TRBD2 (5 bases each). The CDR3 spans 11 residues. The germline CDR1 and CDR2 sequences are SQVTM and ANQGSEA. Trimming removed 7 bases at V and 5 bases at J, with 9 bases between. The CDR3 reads CSARGDNEQFF. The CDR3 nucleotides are TGCAGCGCTAGGGGAGACAATGAGCAGTTCTTC.

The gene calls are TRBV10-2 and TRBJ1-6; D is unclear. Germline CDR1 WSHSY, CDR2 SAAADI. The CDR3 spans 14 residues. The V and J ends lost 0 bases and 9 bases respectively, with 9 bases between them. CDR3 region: CASSESGKVSPLHF. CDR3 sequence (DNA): TGCGCCAGCAGTGAGTCAGGGAAGGTTTCACCCCTCCACTTT.

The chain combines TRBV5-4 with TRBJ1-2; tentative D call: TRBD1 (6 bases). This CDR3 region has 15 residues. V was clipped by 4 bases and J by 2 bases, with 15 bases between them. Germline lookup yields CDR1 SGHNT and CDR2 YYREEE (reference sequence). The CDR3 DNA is TGTGCCAGCAGCCTACAGGGAGGGGTAAACTATGGCTACACCTTC. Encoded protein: CASSLQGGVNYGYTF.

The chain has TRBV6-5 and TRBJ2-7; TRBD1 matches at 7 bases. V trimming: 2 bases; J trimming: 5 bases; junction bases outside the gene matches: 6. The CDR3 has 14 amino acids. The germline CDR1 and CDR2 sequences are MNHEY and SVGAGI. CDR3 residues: CASSYQGQTNEQYF. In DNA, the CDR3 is TGTGCCAGCAGTTACCAGGGACAGACCAACGAGCAGTACTTC.

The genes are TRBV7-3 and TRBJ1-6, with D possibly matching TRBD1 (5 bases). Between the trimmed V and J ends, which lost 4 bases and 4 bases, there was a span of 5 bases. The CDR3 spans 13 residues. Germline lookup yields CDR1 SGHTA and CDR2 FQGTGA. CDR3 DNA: TGTGCCAGCAGCTGGGGGTATAATTCACCCCTCCACTTT. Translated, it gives CASSWGYNSPLHF.

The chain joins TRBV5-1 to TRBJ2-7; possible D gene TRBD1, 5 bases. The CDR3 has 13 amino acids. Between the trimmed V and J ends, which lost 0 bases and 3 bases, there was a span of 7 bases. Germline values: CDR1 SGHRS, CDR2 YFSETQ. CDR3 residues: CASSLEGIYEQYF. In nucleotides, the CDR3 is TGCGCCAGCAGCTTGGAGGGGATCTACGAGCAGTACTTC.

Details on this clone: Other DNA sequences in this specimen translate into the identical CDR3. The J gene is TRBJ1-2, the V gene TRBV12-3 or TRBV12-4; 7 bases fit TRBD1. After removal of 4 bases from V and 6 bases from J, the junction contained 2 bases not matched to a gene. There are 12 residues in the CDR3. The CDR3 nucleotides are TGTGCCAGCAGTTCGACAGGGAATGGCTACACCTTC. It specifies CASSSTGNGYTF.